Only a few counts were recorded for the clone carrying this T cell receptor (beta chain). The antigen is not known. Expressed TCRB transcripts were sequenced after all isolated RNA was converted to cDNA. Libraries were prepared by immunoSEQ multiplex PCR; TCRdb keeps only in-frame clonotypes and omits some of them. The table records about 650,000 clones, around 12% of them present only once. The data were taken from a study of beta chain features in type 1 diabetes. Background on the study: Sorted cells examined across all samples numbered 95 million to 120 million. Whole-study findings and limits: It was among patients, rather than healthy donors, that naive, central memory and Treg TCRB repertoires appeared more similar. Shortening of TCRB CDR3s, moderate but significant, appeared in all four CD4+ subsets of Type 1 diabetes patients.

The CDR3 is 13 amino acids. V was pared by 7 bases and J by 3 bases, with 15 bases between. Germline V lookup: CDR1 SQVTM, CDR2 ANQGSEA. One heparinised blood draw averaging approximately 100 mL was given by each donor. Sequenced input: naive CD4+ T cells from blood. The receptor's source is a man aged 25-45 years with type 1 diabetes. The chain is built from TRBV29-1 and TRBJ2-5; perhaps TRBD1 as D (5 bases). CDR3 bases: TGCAGCGCCCTCGTACAGGAGAAAGAGACCCAGTACTTC. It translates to CSALVQEKETQYF.